This T cell receptor beta chain was sequenced during a study of blood T cell repertoires in COVID-19. At the level of the study: Sites across the United States, Italy and Spain contributed samples from acute and convalescent COVID-19. PBMCs, B-cell-depleted T cells, or T cells provided the cDNA or gDNA that made up the material.

Original methodology: From reference gene primer amplification, estimates of nucleated cell counts were derived. Some clones are missing from TCRdb's copy, which holds only in-frame ones; the method was immunoSEQ multiplex PCR. V and J calls plus clone size are reproduced from that table; the DNA served to infer D and trimming. The data hold 3,900 or so clones, with approximately 90% observed a single time. This clone was detected a few times. V was cut by 6 bases and J by 5 bases, with 18 bases left in between. The CDR3 runs to 15 residues. Germline V gene sequence: CDR1 LGHNA, CDR2 YSLEER. This receptor was taken from a woman in her 70s with active COVID-19. The chain employs TRBV4-3 and TRBJ2-3; weak D call: TRBD1 (6 bases). The sequencing input was peripheral blood. CDR3 sequence: CASRRDTLRRDTQYF. The CDR3 coding sequence is TGCGCCAGCAGGAGGGACACCTTAAGAAGAGATACGCAGTATTTT.